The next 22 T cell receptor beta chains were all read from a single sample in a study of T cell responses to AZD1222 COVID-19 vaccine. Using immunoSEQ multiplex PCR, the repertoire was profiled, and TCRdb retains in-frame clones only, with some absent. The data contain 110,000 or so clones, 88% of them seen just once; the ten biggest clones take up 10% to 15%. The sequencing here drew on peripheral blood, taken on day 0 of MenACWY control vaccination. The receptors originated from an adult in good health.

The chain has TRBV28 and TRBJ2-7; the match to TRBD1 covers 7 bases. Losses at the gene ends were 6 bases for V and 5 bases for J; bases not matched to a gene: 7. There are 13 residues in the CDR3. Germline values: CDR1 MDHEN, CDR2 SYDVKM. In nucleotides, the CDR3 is TGTGCCAGCAGAAACAGGGGTGCGGACGAGCAGTACTTC. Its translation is CASRNRGADEQYF. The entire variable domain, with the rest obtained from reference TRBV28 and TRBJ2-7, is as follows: DVKVTQSSRYLVKRTGEKVFLECVQDMDHENMFWYRQDPGLGLRLIYFSYDVKMKEKGDIPEGYSVSREKKERFSLILESASTNQTSMYLCASRNRGADEQYFGPGTRLTVT.

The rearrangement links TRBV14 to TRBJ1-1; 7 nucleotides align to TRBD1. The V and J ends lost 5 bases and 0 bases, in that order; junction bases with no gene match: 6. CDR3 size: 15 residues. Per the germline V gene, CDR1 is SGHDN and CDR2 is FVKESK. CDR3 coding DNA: TGTGCCAGCAGCTACATGGGACAGATGAACACTGAAGCTTTCTTT. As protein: CASSYMGQMNTEAFF.

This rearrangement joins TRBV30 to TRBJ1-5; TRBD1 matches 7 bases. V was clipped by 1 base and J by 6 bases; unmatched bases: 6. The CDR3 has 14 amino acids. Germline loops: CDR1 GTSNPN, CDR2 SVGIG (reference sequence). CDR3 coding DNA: TGTGCCTGGAGTGCAGGGGGTTCGGGTCAGCCCCAGCATTTT. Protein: CAWSAGGSGQPQHF.

CDR3 in amino acids: CASSFGARTYNEQFF. CDR3 DNA sequence: TGCGCCAGCAGCTTTGGAGCACGGACGTACAATGAGCAGTTCTTC. The chain links TRBV5-1 to TRBJ2-1; D unresolved. CDR1 is SGHRS and CDR2 is YFSETQ in the germline V gene. The CDR3 runs to 15 residues. V was shortened by 2 bases and J by 4 bases, with 13 bases between the two germline ends.

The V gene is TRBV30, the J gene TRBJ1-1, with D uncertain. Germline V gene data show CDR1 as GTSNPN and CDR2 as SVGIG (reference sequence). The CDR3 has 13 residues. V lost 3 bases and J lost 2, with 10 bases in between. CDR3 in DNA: TGTGCCTGGAGACTGGACGGAAACACTGAAGCTTTCTTT. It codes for CAWRLDGNTEAFF.

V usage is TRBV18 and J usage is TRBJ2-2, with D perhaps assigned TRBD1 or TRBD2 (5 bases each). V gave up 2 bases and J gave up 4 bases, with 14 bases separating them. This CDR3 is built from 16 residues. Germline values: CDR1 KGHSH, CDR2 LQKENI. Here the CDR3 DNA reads TGTGCCAGCTCACCATACTTTGGGGGATCCACCGGGGAGCTGTTTTTT. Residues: CASSPYFGGSTGELFF.

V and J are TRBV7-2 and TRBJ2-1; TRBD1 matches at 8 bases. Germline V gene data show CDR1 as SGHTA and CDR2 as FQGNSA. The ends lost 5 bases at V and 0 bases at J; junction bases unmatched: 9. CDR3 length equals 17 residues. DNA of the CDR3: TGTGCCAGCAGCCTTCAGGCCGGGACAGGCTCCTACAATGAGCAGTTCTTC. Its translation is CASSLQAGTGSYNEQFF.

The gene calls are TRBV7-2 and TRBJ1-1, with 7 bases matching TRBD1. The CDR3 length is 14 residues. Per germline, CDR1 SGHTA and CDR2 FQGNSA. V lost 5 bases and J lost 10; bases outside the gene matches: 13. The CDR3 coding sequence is TGTGCCAGCAGCGGCTGGGACAGCGCCCGGGGAGCTTTCTTT. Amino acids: CASSGWDSARGAFF.

The CDR3 here is CASSPGSQGTEAFF. The CDR3 nucleotides read TGTGCCAGCAGCCCCGGTTCGCAGGGTACTGAAGCTTTCTTT. V gene TRBV13 combines with J gene TRBJ1-1; the D gene is possibly TRBD1 (5 bases). Trimming shortened V by 5 bases and J by 5 bases, and 15 bases separated the two germline ends. The CDR3 is 14 amino acids. Per germline, CDR1 PRHDT and CDR2 FYEKMQ (reference sequence).

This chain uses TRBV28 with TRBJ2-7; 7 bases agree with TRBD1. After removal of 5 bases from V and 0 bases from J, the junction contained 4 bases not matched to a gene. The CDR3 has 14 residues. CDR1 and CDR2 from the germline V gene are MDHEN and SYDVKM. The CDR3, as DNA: TGTGCCAGCAGTCGGACAGGCGCCTCCTACGAGCAGTACTTC. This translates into CASSRTGASYEQYF.

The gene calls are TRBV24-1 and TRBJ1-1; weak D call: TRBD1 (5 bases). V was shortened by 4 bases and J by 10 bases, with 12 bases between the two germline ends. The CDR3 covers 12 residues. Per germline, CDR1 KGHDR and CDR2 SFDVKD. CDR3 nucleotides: TGTGCCACCAGTGACCCCGGGACTCGAGCTTTCTTT. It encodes CATSDPGTRAFF.

As DNA, the CDR3 is TGTGCCTGGACACAGCCCGGGACAAACGTGAACACTGAAGCTTTCTTT. Protein: CAWTQPGTNVNTEAFF. V and J are TRBV30 and TRBJ1-1; TRBD1 is a possible D gene (6 bases). Trimming stripped 4 bases from V and 0 bases from J, with 18 bases between. This CDR3 has 16 residues. Germline loops: CDR1 GTSNPN, CDR2 SVGIG (reference sequence).

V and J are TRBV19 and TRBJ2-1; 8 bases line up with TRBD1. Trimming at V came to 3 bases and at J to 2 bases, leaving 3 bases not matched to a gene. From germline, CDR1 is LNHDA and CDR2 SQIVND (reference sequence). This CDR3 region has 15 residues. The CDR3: CASSMGTGAYNEQFF. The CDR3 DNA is TGTGCCAGTAGTATGGGGACAGGAGCCTACAATGAGCAGTTCTTC.

CDR3 protein: CASSMDRNQPQHF. The DNA for the CDR3 is TGTGCCAGTAGTATGGATCGCAATCAGCCCCAGCATTTT. The gene calls are TRBV19 and TRBJ1-5; D remains unclear. V lost 3 bases to trimming and J lost 2 bases, with 5 bases between them. This CDR3 is 13 amino acids long. Germline loops: CDR1 LNHDA, CDR2 SQIVND (reference sequence).

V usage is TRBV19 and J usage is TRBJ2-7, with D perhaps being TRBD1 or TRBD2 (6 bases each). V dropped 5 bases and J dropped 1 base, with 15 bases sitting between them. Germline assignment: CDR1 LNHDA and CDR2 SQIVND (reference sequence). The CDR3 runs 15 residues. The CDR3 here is CASSRGRDSSYEQYF. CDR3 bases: TGTGCCAGTAGTCGGGGGCGAGACAGTTCCTACGAGCAGTACTTC.

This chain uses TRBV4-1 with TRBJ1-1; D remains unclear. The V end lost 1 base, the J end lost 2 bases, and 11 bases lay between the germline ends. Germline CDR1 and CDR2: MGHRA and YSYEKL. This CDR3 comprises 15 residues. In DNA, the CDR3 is TGCGCCAGCAGCCAAGGTTCAACACTAAACACTGAAGCTTTCTTT. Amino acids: CASSQGSTLNTEAFF.

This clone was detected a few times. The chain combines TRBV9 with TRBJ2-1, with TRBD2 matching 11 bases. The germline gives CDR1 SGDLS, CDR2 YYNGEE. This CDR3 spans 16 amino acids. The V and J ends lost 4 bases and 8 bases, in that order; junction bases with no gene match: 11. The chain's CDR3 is CASSPSPLAGVHEQFF. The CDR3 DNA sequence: TGTGCCAGCAGCCCGTCCCCACTAGCGGGAGTTCATGAGCAGTTCTTC.

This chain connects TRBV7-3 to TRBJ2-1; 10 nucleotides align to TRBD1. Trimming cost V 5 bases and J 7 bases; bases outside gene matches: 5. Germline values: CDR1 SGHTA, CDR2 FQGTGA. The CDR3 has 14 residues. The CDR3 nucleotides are TGTGCCAGCAGCCTCCCGGGACAGGGGAATGAGCAGTTCTTC. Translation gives CASSLPGQGNEQFF.

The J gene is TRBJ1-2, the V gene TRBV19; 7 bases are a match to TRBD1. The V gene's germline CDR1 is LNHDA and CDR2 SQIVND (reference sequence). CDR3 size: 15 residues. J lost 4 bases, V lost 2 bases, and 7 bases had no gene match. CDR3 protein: CASSISADRTYGYTF. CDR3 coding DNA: TGTGCCAGTAGTATAAGTGCGGACAGGACCTATGGCTACACCTTC.

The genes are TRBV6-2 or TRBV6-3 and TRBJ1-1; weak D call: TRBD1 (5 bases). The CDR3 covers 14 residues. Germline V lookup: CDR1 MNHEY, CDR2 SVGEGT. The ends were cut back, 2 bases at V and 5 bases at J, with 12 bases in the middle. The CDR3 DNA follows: TGTGCCAGCAGTTACGCGTCAGGGTTGACTGAAGCTTTCTTT. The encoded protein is CASSYASGLTEAFF.

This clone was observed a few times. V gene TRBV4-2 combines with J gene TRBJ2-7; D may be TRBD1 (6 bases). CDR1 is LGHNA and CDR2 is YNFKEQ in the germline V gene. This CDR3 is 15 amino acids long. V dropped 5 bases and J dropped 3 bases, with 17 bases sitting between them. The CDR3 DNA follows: TGTGCCAGCAGCTTTGACAGGAGTGCGCTCTACGAGCAGTACTTC. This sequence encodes CASSFDRSALYEQYF.

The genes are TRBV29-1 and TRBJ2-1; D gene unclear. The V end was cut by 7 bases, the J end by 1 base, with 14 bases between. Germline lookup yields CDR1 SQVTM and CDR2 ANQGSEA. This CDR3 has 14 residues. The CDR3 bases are TGCAGCGGAGCTCCGTGGGGATCCTACAATGAGCAGTTCTTC. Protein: CSGAPWGSYNEQFF.